A selection of T cell receptor beta chains follows, all from one sample in a study of siplizumab effects on memory and regulatory T cells. TCRdb's copy holds only in-frame clones and misses some; the assay was immunoSEQ multiplex PCR. The sample includes approximately 82,000 clones, roughly 90% of them seen just once. Sequenced material: Tregs sorted from blood. Every receptor here comes from a human donor in good health. The CDR3 runs from the conserved cysteine through the conserved F or W. The D gene is left open where the match is weak.

TRBD2,TRBV7-9,TRBJ2-7,CASSSRAGTSGGSEQYF,TGTGCCAGCAGCAGCCGAGCCGGGACTAGCGGGGGGTCCGAGCAGTACTTC
NA,TRBV12-5,TRBJ2-4,CAAGAKNIQYF,TGTGCGGCGGGGGCCAAAAACATTCAGTACTTC
NA,TRBV7-9,TRBJ2-7,CASSLLTQGRNEQYF,TGTGCCAGCAGCCTTCTAACTCAGGGTCGTAACGAGCAGTACTTC
TRBD1,TRBV28,TRBJ1-6,CASSFWTGGVALHF,TGTGCCAGCAGTTTTTGGACAGGGGGCGTAGCCCTCCACTTT
NA,TRBV12-5,TRBJ2-2,CASGRTTNTGELFF,TGTGCTAGTGGCAGAACAACGAACACCGGGGAGCTGTTTTTT
NA,TRBV20-1,TRBJ2-7,CSALFFYEQYF,TGCAGTGCTCTATTCTTCTACGAGCAGTACTTC
NA,TRBV19,TRBJ1-3,CASNAQGAGNTIYF,TGTGCCAGTAACGCGCAGGGCGCTGGAAACACCATATATTTT
NA,TRBV27,TRBJ2-5,CASSRGGRAVQETQYF,TGTGCCAGCAGCCGCGGAGGCAGGGCCGTCCAAGAGACCCAGTACTTC
NA,TRBV29-1,TRBJ2-3,CSVGWQHTDTQYF,TGCAGCGTTGGTTGGCAGCACACAGATACGCAGTATTTT
TRBD2,TRBV5-1,TRBJ2-5,CASSGGRAQYF,TGCGCCAGCAGCGGGGGGAGGGCCCAGTACTTC
TRBD2,TRBV19,TRBJ2-1,CASRMGLYYNEQFF,TGTGCCAGTAGGATGGGACTATACTACAATGAGCAGTTCTTC
TRBD1,TRBV18,TRBJ1-3,CASSLSGTGVSGNTIYF,TGTGCCAGCTCACTCTCCGGGACAGGGGTCTCTGGAAACACCATATATTTT
NA,TRBV30,TRBJ2-6,CAWGVPSGANVLTF,TGTGCCTGGGGGGTCCCGTCTGGGGCCAACGTCCTGACTTTC
TRBD2,TRBV5-1,TRBJ2-1,CARSFVPAGAGGLFEQFF,TGCGCCCGCAGCTTCGTACCGGCCGGGGCGGGGGGGCTCTTTGAGCAGTTCTTC